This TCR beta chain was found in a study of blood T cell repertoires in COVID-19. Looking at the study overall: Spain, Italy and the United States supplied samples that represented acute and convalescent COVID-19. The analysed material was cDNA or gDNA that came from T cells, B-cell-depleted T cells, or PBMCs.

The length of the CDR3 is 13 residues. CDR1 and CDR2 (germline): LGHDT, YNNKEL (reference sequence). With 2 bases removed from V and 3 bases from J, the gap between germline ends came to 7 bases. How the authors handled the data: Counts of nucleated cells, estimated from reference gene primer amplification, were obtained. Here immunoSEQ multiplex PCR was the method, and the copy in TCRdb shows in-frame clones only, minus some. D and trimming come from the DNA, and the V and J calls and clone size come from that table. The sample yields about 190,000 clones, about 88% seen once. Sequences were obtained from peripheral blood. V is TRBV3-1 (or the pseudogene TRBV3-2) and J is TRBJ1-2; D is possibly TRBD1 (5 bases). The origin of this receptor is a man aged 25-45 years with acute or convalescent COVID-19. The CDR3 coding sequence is TGTGCCAGCAGCCAACGACAGTACTATGGCTACACCTTC. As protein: CASSQRQYYGYTF.